These 13 T cell receptor beta chains were sequenced from one sample in a study of preoperative IRX-2 immunotherapy in early breast cancer. Described treatment: preoperative locoregional IRX-2 cytokine immunotherapy. Measured with immunoSEQ multiplex PCR; TCRdb has only the in-frame clones, and not every one. Here the sample spans approximately 100,000 clones, roughly 88% being singletons. Sequenced material: tumor tissue, taken after IRX-2 immunotherapy. The origin of the receptors is a human donor with breast cancer.

This clone was seen more than once but under ten times. The chain has TRBV28 and TRBJ1-5; perhaps TRBD1 as D (6 bases). Germline CDR1 MDHEN, CDR2 SYDVKM. CDR3 length: 15 amino acids. V shed 6 bases and J shed 7 bases, with 19 bases lying between them. CDR3 region: CASSSRGGGRQPQHF. CDR3 bases: TGTGCCAGCAGCTCCCGGGGGGGCGGGAGGCAGCCCCAGCATTTT.

The rearrangement links TRBV7-1 to TRBJ2-3; D uncertain. TRBV7-1 is reported as an ORF; its role is uncertain. The CDR3 covers 13 residues. Trimming took off 4 bases at V and 0 bases at J, with 5 bases between the two ends. The DNA of the CDR3 is TGTGCCAGCAGCTTAGATAGCACAGATACGCAGTATTTT. This gives the protein CASSLDSTDTQYF.

The genes are TRBV7-6 and TRBJ1-1; possible D gene TRBD1, 5 bases. There are 14 residues in the CDR3. Germline CDR1 is SGHVS and CDR2 is FNYEAQ. The V end lost 3 bases, the J end lost 6 bases, and 14 bases lay between the germline ends. The CDR3 region has the DNA TGTGCCAGCAGCTTGGTAGGGGTCACGGCTGAAGCTTTCTTT. This codes for CASSLVGVTAEAFF.

The chain couples TRBV19 to TRBJ1-2, with 7 bases that match TRBD1. The CDR3 loop spans 15 amino acids. CDR1 is LNHDA and CDR2 is SQIVND in the germline V gene (reference sequence). The ends lost 4 bases at V and 0 bases at J; junction bases unmatched: 5. The CDR3 region has the DNA TGTGCCAGTAGTACCAGGACAGGTTCTAACTATGGCTACACCTTC. This gives the protein CASSTRTGSNYGYTF.

For this clone: One or more bases were not read clearly; the residue they encode is written X. This chain links TRBV18 with TRBJ1-1; D perhaps matches TRBD1 (5 bases). Germline loops: CDR1 KGHSH, CDR2 LQKENI. This CDR3 comprises 13 residues. V shed 4 bases and J shed 0 bases, with 6 bases lying between them. The CDR3 loop reads CASSXTVNTEAFF. CDR3 bases: TGTGCCAGCTCACMGACAGTGAACACTGAAGCTTTCTTT.

The chain uses TRBV10-3 and TRBJ1-6; D unresolved. This CDR3 is built from 16 residues. Germline V gene sequence: CDR1 ENHRY, CDR2 SYGVKD. Trimming removed 0 bases at V and 7 bases at J, with 13 bases between. CDR3 sequence reads: CAISESSGSRNSPLHF. The DNA for the CDR3 is TGTGCCATCAGTGAGTCGAGCGGCAGCAGAAATTCACCCCTCCACTTT.

The J gene is TRBJ2-3, the V gene TRBV6-8; 7 nucleotides line up with TRBD2. V lost 5 bases to trimming and J lost 3 bases; unmatched junction nucleotides: 11. This CDR3 is 16 amino acids long. The germline gives CDR1 MNHGY, CDR2 SAAAGT. The CDR3 sequence: CASSVRRGESTDTQYF. The DNA of the CDR3 is TGTGCCAGCAGTGTGCGTCGGGGGGAGTCGACAGATACGCAGTATTTT.

The chain employs TRBV28 and TRBJ2-7; the match to TRBD1 covers 9 bases. Trimming took 7 bases from V and 3 from J; bases not matched to a gene: 7. This CDR3 comprises 14 residues. Looked up from germline, CDR1 is MDHEN and CDR2 is SYDVKM. CDR3 in DNA: TGTGCCAGCATCTCCCGGGACAGGGACTACGAGCAGTACTTC. Translated, it gives CASISRDRDYEQYF.

The CDR3 protein is CASSPGTSGGDTQYF. The CDR3 DNA follows: TGTGCCAGCTCACCCGGGACTAGCGGGGGAGATACGCAGTATTTT. This chain uses TRBV18 with TRBJ2-3; 14 nucleotides agree with TRBD2. Losses at the gene ends were 3 bases for V and 5 bases for J; bases not matched to a gene: 1. The CDR3 consists of 15 residues. Germline V lookup: CDR1 KGHSH, CDR2 LQKENI.

This clone was found once. Its ends do not fully match the called genes, so a read error is possible. This sequence joins TRBV6-9 and TRBJ2-2; tentative D call: TRBD2 (5 bases). Germline CDR1 MNHGY, CDR2 SVAAGI. The CDR3 sequence is 17 residues long. CDR3 sequence (DNA): TGTGCCATCAGTGAGGGCAATAGCTACTCGAACACCGGGGAGCTGTTTTTT. It yields the protein CAISEGNSYSNTGELFF.

This chain links TRBV11-1 with TRBJ2-1, with 8 bases aligning to TRBD2. After removal of 1 base from V and 5 bases from J, the junction contained 4 bases not matched to a gene. Per germline, CDR1 SGHAT and CDR2 FQDESV (reference sequence). CDR3 length equals 15 residues. The CDR3 sequence: CASSLGTSSHNEQFF. The CDR3 region has the DNA TGTGCCAGCAGCTTAGGGACTAGCAGCCACAATGAGCAGTTCTTC.

V is TRBV6-8 and J is TRBJ2-7, with D possibly being TRBD2 (6 bases). With 6 bases removed from V and 5 bases from J, the gap between germline ends came to 11 bases. Germline values: CDR1 MNHGY, CDR2 SAAAGT. The CDR3 totals 12 residues. Here the CDR3 DNA reads TGTGCCAGCAGCCAAAAGCGGGACGAGCAGTACTTC. Protein: CASSQKRDEQYF.

The V and J genes are TRBV7-1 and TRBJ1-4; D might be TRBD1 (5 bases). TRBV7-1 is placed among ORFs of uncertain function. CDR3 length: 15 residues. The V and J ends lost 4 bases and 0 bases respectively, with 9 bases between them. Here the CDR3 DNA reads TGTGCCAGCAGCTTCGACAGTGCAACTAATGAAAAACTGTTTTTT. Translation: CASSFDSATNEKLFF.